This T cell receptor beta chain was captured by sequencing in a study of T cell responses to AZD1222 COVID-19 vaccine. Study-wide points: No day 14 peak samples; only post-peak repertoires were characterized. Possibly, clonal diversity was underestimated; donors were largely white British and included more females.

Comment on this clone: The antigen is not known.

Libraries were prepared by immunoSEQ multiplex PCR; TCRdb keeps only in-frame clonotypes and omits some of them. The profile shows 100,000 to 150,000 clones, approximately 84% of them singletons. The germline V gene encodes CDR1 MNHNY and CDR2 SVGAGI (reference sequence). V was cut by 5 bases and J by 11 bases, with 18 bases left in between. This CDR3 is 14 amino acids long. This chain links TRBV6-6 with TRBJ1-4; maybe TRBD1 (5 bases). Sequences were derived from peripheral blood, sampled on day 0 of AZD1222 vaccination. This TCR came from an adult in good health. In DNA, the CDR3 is TGTGCCAGCAGTCTTACTGGAGGGGTAGGGAAACTGTTTTTT. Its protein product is CASSLTGGVGKLFF.